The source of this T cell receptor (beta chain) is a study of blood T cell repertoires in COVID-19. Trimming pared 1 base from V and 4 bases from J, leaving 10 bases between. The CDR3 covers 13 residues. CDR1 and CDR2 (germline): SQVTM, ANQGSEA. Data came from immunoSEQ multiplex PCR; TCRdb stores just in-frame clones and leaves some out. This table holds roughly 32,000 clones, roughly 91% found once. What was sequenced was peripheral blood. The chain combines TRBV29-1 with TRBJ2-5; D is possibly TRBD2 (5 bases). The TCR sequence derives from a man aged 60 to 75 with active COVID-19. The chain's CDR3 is CSVEVEGRETQYF. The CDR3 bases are TGCAGCGTTGAAGTTGAGGGTAGAGAGACCCAGTACTTC. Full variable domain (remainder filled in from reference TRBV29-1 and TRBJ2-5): SAVISQKPSRDICQRGTSLTIQCQVDSQVTMMFWYRQQPGQSLTLIATANQGSEATYESGFVIDKFPISRPNLTFSTLTVSNMSPEDSSIYLCSVEVEGRETQYFGPGTRLLVL.